This entry describes one TCR beta chain. Its antigen is undetermined. The data were taken from a study of shared clonotypes between healthy human individuals. The junction had 7 bases not matched to a gene; V was cut back by 4 bases and J by 3 bases. Per germline, CDR1 SGHRS and CDR2 YFSETQ. The CDR3 contains 15 residues. Adult Caucasians living in Nashville, Tennessee made up all of the donors. Using immunoSEQ multiplex PCR, the repertoire was profiled, and TCRdb retains in-frame clones only, with some absent. The sample gives 490,000 or so clones, 79% of which show up once; 12% is in the top ten. The study, taken as a whole, reports: With few donors, the genetic and exposure-history diversity represented was limited.

This receptor was obtained from a woman aged 40 to 50 in good health. Some clones in this sample may be carry-over from other donors' samples. The chain carries TRBV5-1 and TRBJ2-3; 8 bases match TRBD2. The source material was PBMCs. The CDR3 reads CASSLGGRRTDTQYF. The DNA of the CDR3 is TGCGCCAGCAGCCTGGGCGGGAGGCGGACAGATACGCAGTATTTT.